The rows below give T cell receptor beta chains drawn from one sample of a study of cytomegalovirus exposure and HLA in healthy donors. Sequencing used immunoSEQ multiplex PCR; TCRdb keeps in-frame clones, though not all of them. The sample consists of about 150,000 clones, roughly four fifths of them appearing once. Sequenced material: PBMCs. The receptors derive from a man younger than 35 in good health and CMV-seronegative. Both conserved end residues are part of each CDR3. D genes are given only for firm matches. A clone size is listed for some rows: how often the clone was seen (once, few, many), or a class if it is expanded.

>.|TRBV9|.|TRBJ2-5
CASSAPRGETQYF
TGTGCCAGCAGCGCACCCCGGGGTGAGACCCAGTACTTC
>once|TRBV25-1|.|TRBJ1-3
CASSEYDSPTGNTIYF
TGTGCCAGCAGTGAATATGACAGCCCCACTGGAAACACCATATATTTT
>.|TRBV19|.|TRBJ2-5
CASSRAFRETQYF
TGTGCCAGTAGTCGCGCTTTTCGGGAGACCCAGTACTTC
>.|TRBV7-2|TRBD1|TRBJ1-1
CASSSRTGIEGYNTEAFF
TGTGCCAGCAGCTCGAGGACAGGGATTGAGGGATATAACACTGAAGCTTTCTTT
>.|TRBV19|.|TRBJ2-2
CASSMGGGYTGELFF
TGTGCCAGTAGTATGGGAGGAGGGTACACCGGGGAGCTGTTTTTT
>.|TRBV5-1|.|TRBJ1-2
CASRFGGTNYGYTF
TGCGCCAGCAGGTTCGGAGGAACTAACTATGGCTACACCTTC
>.|TRBV13|.|TRBJ2-2
CASSLVAWQYNTGELFF
TGTGCCAGCAGCTTAGTGGCTTGGCAATATAACACCGGGGAGCTGTTTTTT
>.|TRBV18|TRBD1|TRBJ2-1
CASSPPWTGLPGEQFF
TGTGCCAGCTCACCACCGTGGACAGGTCTACCGGGTGAGCAGTTCTTC
>.|TRBV9|TRBD1|TRBJ2-1
CASSAMTGHYNEQFF
TGTGCCAGCAGCGCGATGACAGGGCACTACAATGAGCAGTTCTTC
>.|TRBV11-3|.|TRBJ1-1
CASSSSINTEAFF
TGTGCCAGCAGCTCGTCTATTAACACTGAAGCTTTCTTT
>.|TRBV25-1|TRBD1|TRBJ2-7
CASSEYNRGYEQYF
TGTGCCAGCAGTGAATATAACAGGGGATACGAGCAGTACTTC
>.|TRBV7-9|.|TRBJ2-3
CASSYYTDTQYF
TGTGCCAGCAGTTACTACACAGATACGCAGTATTTT
>.|TRBV10-3|.|TRBJ2-7
CAISDGRYEQYF
TGTGCCATCAGTGATGGGAGATACGAGCAGTACTTC
>once|TRBV19|.|TRBJ1-2
CASRNDINYGYTF
TGTGCCAGTAGGAATGACATAAACTATGGCTACACCTTC
>.|TRBV27|TRBD1|TRBJ1-2
CASSFTGVGGYTF
TGTGCCAGCAGTTTTACAGGGGTGGGCGGCTACACCTTC
>once|TRBV7-6|TRBD1|TRBJ1-1
CASSTQGATEAFF
TGTGCCAGCAGCACACAGGGGGCCACTGAAGCTTTCTTT
>.|TRBV6-1|.|TRBJ1-2
CASSEWFREYGYTF
TGTGCCAGCAGTGAATGGTTCCGGGAGTATGGCTACACCTTC
>few|TRBV7-7|.|TRBJ2-7
CASSLLQGREQYF
TGTGCTAGCAGCCTCCTACAGGGAAGGGAGCAGTACTTC
>.|TRBV4-2|.|TRBJ2-2
CASSRAGSGELFF
TGTGCCAGCAGCCGGGCTGGCTCCGGGGAGCTGTTTTTT
>.|TRBV10-3|.|TRBJ1-3
CAISENSSGNTIYF
TGTGCCATCAGTGAAAACAGCTCTGGAAACACCATATATTTT
>.|TRBV2|TRBD2|TRBJ2-1
CASSEGVAGIGEQFF
TGTGCCAGCAGTGAAGGGGTAGCGGGAATCGGTGAGCAGTTCTTC
>.|TRBV19|.|TRBJ2-7
CASSITGISYEQYF
TGTGCCAGTAGTATAACAGGGATCAGCTACGAGCAGTACTTC
>.|TRBV15|TRBD1|TRBJ2-7
CATSMTGSGEQYF
TGTGCCACCTCCATGACAGGGTCGGGGGAGCAGTACTTC
>.|TRBV7-2|.|TRBJ1-1
CASSFQTGNTEAFF
TGTGCCAGCAGCTTTCAGACAGGCAACACTGAAGCTTTCTTT
>.|TRBV30|.|TRBJ2-6
CAWSDTGGANVLTF
TGTGCCTGGAGTGATACCGGTGGGGCCAACGTCCTGACTTTC
>.|TRBV19|.|TRBJ1-3
CATSRSGNTIYF
TGTGCCACGTCCAGGTCTGGAAACACCATATATTTT
>.|TRBV5-5|.|TRBJ1-1
CASSSPAPGQKIAFF
TGTGCCAGCAGCTCACCCGCCCCCGGACAGAAGATCGCTTTCTTT
>.|TRBV7-9|.|TRBJ2-7
CASGSSSHYEQYF
TGTGCCAGCGGGAGTAGCAGCCACTACGAGCAGTACTTC
>.|TRBV14|.|TRBJ2-1
CASSQDLETKQFF
TGTGCCAGCAGCCAAGATCTGGAGACTAAGCAGTTCTTC
>.|TRBV7-2|.|TRBJ2-4
CASMATEENIQYF
TGTGCCAGCATGGCGACTGAGGAAAACATTCAGTACTTC
>.|TRBV27|.|TRBJ2-4
CASSLSGAAKNIQYF
TGTGCCAGCAGTTTATCGGGGGCGGCCAAAAACATTCAGTACTTC
>.|TRBV9|TRBD1|TRBJ2-5
CASSVWTGEETQYF
TGTGCCAGCAGCGTCTGGACAGGGGAGGAGACCCAGTACTTC
>few|TRBV7-9|.|TRBJ2-7
CASSPTNPSYEQYF
TGTGCCAGCAGCCCGACTAACCCCTCCTACGAGCAGTACTTC
>.|TRBV15|TRBD2|TRBJ2-1
CATSFDTSGLYNEQFF
TGTGCCACCAGCTTTGATACTAGCGGACTTTACAATGAGCAGTTCTTC
>.|TRBV4-1|TRBD2|TRBJ2-3
CASSHGGAGDTQYF
TGCGCCAGCAGCCACGGGGGGGCGGGAGATACGCAGTATTTT
>.|TRBV14|.|TRBJ1-2
CASSQFLANYGYTF
TGTGCCAGCAGCCAATTTCTAGCTAACTATGGCTACACCTTC
>.|TRBV11-2|.|TRBJ2-5
CASSLGWGVETQYF
TGTGCCAGCAGCTTGGGGTGGGGGGTGGAGACCCAGTACTTC
>.|TRBV19|.|TRBJ2-3
CASRKTFGTDTQYF
TGTGCCAGTAGAAAGACTTTTGGGACAGATACGCAGTATTTT
>once|TRBV18|TRBD1|TRBJ1-2
CASSGTGVGYGYTF
TGTGCCAGCTCAGGAACAGGGGTAGGCTATGGCTACACCTTC
>.|TRBV18|.|TRBJ1-5
CASSPGGGQPQHF
TGTGCCAGCTCACCGGGGGGAGGGCAGCCCCAGCATTTT
>.|TRBV7-3|.|TRBJ2-3
CASSLTQGHLDTQYF
TGTGCCAGCAGCTTAACGCAAGGACATCTAGATACGCAGTATTTT
>.|TRBV28|.|TRBJ2-1
CASSRRAGGYNEQFF
TGTGCCAGCAGCCGGAGGGCGGGTGGATACAATGAGCAGTTCTTC
>.|TRBV15|.|TRBJ2-1
CATSGRSSYNEQFF
TGTGCCACCAGCGGAAGGAGCTCCTACAATGAGCAGTTCTTC
>.|TRBV6-1|TRBD2|TRBJ2-3
CASSEASGSGTDTQYF
TGTGCCAGCAGTGAAGCAAGCGGGAGCGGCACAGATACGCAGTATTTT
>.|TRBV2|TRBD2|TRBJ2-6
CASREGTGTSGRVGANVLTF
TGTGCCAGCAGAGAGGGAACCGGGACTAGCGGGAGGGTTGGGGCCAACGTCCTGACTTTC
>.|TRBV7-3|TRBD1|TRBJ2-2
CASSVDRDRVHTGELFF
TGTGCCAGCAGCGTGGACAGGGACCGTGTCCACACCGGGGAGCTGTTTTTT